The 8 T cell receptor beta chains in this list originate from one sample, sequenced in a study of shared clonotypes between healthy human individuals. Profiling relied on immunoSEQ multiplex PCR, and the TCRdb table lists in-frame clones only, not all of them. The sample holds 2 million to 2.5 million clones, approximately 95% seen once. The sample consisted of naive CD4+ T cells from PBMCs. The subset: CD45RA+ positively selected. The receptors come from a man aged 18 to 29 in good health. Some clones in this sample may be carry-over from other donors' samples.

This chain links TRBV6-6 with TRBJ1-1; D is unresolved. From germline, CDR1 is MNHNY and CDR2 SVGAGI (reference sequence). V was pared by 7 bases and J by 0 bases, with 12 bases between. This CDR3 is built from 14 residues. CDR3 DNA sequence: TGTGCCAGCATCTCCCGGCAGATGAACACTGAAGCTTTCTTT. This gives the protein CASISRQMNTEAFF.

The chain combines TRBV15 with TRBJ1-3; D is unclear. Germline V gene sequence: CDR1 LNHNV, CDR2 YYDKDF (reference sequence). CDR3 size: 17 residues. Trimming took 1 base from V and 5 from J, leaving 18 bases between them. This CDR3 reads CATSRAGVEGKRNTIYF. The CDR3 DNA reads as TGTGCCACCAGCAGAGCCGGGGTGGAGGGCAAGAGAAACACCATATATTTT.

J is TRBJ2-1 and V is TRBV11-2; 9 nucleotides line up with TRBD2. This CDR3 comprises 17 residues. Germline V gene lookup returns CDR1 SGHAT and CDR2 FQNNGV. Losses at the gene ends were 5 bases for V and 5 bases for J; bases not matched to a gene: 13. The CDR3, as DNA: TGTGCCAGCAGCCCACCCTACGGGGCGGGAGGGGACAATGAGCAGTTCTTC. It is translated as CASSPPYGAGGDNEQFF.

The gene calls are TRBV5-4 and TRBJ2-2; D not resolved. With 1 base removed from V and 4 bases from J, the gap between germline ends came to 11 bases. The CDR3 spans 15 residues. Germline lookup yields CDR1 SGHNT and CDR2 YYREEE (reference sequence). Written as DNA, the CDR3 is TGTGCCAGCAGCTTGCCGAACACGGGCACCGGGGAGCTGTTTTTT. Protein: CASSLPNTGTGELFF.

The CDR3 DNA is TGTGCCACCAGCAGAGATGGGCAGGCTTTGAGGGGCTACACCTTC. The encoded protein is CATSRDGQALRGYTF. V gene TRBV15 combines with J gene TRBJ1-2; D remains unclear. Germline V gene lookup returns CDR1 LNHNV and CDR2 YYDKDF (reference sequence). Trimming took off 0 bases at V and 8 bases at J, with 16 bases between the two ends. This CDR3 region has 15 residues.

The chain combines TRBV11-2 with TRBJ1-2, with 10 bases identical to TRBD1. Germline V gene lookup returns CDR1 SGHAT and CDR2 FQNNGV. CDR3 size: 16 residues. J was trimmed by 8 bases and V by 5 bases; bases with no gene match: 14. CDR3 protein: CASSIGAGTGVPGYTF. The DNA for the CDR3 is TGTGCCAGCAGCATCGGAGCCGGGACAGGGGTCCCGGGCTACACCTTC.

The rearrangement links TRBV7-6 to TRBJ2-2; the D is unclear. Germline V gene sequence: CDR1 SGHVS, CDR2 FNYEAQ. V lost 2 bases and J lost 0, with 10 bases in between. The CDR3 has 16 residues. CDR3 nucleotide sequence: TGTGCCAGCAGCTTAATGGCGTCCGCGAACACCGGGGAGCTGTTTTTT. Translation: CASSLMASANTGELFF.

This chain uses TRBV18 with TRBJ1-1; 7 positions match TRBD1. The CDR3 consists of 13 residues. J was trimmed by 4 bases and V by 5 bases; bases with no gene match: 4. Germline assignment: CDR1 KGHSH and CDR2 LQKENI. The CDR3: CASSSAGGTEAFF. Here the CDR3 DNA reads TGTGCCAGCTCATCGGCAGGGGGCACTGAAGCTTTCTTT.